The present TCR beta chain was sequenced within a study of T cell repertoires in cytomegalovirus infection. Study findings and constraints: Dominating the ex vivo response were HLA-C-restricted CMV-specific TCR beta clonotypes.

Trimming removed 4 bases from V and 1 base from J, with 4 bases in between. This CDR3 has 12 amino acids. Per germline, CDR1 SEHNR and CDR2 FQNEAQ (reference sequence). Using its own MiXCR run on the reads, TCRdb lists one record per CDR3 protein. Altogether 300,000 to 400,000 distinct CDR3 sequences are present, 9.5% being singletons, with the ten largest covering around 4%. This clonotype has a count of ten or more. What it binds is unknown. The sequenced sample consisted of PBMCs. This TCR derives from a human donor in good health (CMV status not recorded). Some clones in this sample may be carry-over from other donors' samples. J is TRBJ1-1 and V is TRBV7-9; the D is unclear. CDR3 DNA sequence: TGTGCCAGCAGCTATAAGAACACTGAAGCTTTCTTT. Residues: CASSYKNTEAFF.